This entry describes one T cell receptor beta chain. The sample contains more than one DNA sequence encoding this CDR3. After removal of 4 bases from V and 5 bases from J, the junction contained 2 bases not matched to a gene. The length of the CDR3 is 14 residues. Germline CDR1 MDHEN, CDR2 SYDVKM. The source of the sample is a study of shared clonotypes between healthy human individuals. Only in-frame clones appear in the TCRdb table, and some are missing; sequencing was by immunoSEQ multiplex PCR. The table lists roughly 2,500,000 clones, 90% to 95% of them singletons, with more than 0.35% in the top ten.

This sequence originates from a man younger than 35 in good health. Some clones in this sample may be carry-over from other donors' samples. The sample was naive CD4+ T cells from PBMCs. Subset: CD45RA+ positively selected. J is TRBJ2-7 and V is TRBV28; 13 bases match TRBD2. CDR3 protein: CASSWTSGSDEQYF. The CDR3 DNA sequence: TGTGCCAGCAGTTGGACTAGCGGGAGTGACGAGCAGTACTTC.